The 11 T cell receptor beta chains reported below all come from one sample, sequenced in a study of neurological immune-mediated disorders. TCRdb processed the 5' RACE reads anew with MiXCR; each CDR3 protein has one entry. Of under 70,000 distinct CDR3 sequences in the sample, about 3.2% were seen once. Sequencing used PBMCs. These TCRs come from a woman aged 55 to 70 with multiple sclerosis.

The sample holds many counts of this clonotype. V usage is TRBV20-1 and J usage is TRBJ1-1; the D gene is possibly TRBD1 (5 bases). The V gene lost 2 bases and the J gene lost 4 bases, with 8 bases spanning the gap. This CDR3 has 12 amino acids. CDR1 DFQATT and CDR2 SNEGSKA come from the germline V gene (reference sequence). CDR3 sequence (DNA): TGCAGTGCTAGACAGGGATCCACTGAAGCTTTCTTT. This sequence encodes CSARQGSTEAFF.

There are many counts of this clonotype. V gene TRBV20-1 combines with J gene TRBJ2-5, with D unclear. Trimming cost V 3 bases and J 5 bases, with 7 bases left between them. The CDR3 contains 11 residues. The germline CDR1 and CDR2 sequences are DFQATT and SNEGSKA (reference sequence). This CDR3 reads CSARLEETQYF. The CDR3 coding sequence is TGCAGTGCTAGGCTCGAGGAGACCCAGTACTTC.

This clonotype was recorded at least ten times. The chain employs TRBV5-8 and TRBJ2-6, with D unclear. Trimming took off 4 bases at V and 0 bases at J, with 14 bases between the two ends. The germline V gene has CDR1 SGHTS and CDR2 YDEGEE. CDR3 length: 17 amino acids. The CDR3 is CASSLVGSPSGANVLTF. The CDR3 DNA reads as TGTGCCAGCAGCCTGGTGGGCAGCCCCTCTGGGGCCAACGTCCTGACTTTC.

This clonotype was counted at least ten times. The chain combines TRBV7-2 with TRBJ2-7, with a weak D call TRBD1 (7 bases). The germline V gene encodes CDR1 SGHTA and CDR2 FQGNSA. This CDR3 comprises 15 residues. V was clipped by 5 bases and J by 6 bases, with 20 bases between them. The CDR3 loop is CASSVTGTPGGEQYF. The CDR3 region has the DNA TGTGCCAGCAGCGTTACCGGGACTCCAGGGGGCGAGCAGTACTTC.

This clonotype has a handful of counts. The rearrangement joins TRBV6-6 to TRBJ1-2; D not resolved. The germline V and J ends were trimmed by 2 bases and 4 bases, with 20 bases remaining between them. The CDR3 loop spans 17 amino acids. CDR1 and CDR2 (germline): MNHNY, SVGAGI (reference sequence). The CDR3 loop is CASSYRESQPDSYGYTF. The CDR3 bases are TGTGCCAGCAGTTACCGGGAATCCCAGCCCGATAGCTATGGCTACACCTTC.

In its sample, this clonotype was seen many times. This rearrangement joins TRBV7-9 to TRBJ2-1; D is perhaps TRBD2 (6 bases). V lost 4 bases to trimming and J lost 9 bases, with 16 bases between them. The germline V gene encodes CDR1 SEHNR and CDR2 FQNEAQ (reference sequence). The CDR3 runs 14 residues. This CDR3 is CASSSTRLQGEQFF. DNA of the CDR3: TGTGCCAGCAGCTCGACTAGACTCCAGGGTGAGCAGTTCTTC.

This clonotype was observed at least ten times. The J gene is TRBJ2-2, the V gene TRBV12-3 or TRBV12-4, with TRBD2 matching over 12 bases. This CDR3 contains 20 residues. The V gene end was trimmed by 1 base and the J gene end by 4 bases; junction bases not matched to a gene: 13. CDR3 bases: TGTGCCAGCAGTTTAGACCCTCGTGCTGCACTAGCGGGGGGCACCGGGGAGCTGTTTTTT. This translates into CASSLDPRAALAGGTGELFF.

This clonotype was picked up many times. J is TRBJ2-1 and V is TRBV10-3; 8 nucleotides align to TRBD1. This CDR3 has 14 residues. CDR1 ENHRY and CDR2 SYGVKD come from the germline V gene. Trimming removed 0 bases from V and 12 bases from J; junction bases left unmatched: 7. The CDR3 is CAISESDRAGRQFF. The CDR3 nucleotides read TGTGCCATCAGTGAGTCGGACAGGGCCGGGAGGCAGTTCTTC.

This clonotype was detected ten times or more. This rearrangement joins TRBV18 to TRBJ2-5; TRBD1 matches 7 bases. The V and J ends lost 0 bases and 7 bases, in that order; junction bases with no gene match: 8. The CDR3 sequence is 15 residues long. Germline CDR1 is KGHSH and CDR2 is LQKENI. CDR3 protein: CASSPPYGTEGTQYF. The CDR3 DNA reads TGTGCCAGCTCACCACCTTACGGGACAGAGGGGACCCAGTACTTC.

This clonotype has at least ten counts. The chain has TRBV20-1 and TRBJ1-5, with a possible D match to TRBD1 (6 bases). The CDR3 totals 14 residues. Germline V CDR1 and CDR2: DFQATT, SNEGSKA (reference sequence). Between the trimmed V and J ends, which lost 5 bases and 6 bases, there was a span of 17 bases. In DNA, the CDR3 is TGCAGTGCTCTGACTATGACAGGTACTCAGCCCCAGCATTTT. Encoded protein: CSALTMTGTQPQHF.

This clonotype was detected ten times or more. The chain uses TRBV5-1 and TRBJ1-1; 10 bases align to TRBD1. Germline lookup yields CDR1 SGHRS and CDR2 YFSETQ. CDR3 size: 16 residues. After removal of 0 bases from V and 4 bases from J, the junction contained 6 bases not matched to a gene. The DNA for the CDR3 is TGCGCCAGCAGCTTGGAGGGACAGGGGATTGGCACTGAAGCTTTCTTT. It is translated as CASSLEGQGIGTEAFF.